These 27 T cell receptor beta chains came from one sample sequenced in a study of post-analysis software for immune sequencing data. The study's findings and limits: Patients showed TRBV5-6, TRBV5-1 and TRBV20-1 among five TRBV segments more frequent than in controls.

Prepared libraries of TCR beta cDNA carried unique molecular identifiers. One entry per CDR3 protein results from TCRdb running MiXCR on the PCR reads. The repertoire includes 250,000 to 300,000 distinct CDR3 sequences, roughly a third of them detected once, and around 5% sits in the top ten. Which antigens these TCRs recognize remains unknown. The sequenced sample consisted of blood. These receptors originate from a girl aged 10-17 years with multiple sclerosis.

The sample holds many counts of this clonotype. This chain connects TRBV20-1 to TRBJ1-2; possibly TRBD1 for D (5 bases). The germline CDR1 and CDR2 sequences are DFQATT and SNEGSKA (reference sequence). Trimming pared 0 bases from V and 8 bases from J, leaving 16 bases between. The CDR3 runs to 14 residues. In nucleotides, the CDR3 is TGCAGTGCTAGAGATTCGCAGGGTTTAGGGGGCTACACCTTC. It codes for CSARDSQGLGGYTF.

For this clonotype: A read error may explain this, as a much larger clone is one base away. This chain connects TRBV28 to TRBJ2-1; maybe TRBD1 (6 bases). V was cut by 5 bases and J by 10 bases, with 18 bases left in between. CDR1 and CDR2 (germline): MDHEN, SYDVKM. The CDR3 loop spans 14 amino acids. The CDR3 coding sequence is TGTGCCAGCAGTACTGGGCAGGGGTGGGACGAGCAGTTCTTC. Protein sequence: CASSTGQGWDEQFF.

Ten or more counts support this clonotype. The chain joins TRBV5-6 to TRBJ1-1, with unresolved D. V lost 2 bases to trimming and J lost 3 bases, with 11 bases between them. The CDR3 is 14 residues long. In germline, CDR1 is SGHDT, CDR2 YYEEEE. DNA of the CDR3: TGTGCCAGCAGCTTCGCCCCGACGGACACTGAAGCTTTCTTT. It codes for CASSFAPTDTEAFF.

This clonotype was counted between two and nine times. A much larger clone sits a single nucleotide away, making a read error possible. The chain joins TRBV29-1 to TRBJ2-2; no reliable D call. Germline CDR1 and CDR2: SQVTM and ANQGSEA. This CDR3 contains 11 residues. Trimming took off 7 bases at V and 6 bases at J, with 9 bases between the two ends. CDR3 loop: CSGKDAGELFF. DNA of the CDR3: TGCAGCGGAAAGGACGCCGGGGAGCTGTTTTTT.

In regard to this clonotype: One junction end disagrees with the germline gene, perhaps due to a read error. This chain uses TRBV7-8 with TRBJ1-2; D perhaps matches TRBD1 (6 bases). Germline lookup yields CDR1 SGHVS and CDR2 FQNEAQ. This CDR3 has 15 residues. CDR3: CACSQGQGNVYGHTF. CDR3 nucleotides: TGTGCCTGCAGCCAGGGGCAGGGGAACGTCTATGGCCACACCTTC.

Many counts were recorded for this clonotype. The CDR3 DNA reads as TGTGCCAGCGAGATATTGGGGGGGGGGTACAATGAGCAGTTCTTC. Protein sequence: CASEILGGGYNEQFF. The chain links TRBV4-2 to TRBJ2-1; 7 positions agree with TRBD2. CDR1 LGHNA and CDR2 YNFKEQ come from the germline V gene. The ends lost 8 bases at V and 4 bases at J; junction bases unmatched: 11. The CDR3 is 15 residues long.

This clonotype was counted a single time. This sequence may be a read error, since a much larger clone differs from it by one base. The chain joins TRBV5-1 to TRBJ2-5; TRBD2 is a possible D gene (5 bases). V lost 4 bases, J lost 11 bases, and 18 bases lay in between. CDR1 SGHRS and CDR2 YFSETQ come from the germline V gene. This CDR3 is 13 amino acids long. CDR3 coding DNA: TGCGCCAGCAGCCCCGACCCGGGGAATGAGCAGTACTTC. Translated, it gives CASSPDPGNEQYF.

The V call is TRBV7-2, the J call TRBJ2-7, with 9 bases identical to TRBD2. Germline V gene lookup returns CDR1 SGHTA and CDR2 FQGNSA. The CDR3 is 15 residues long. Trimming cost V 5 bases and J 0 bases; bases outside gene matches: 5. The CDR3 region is CASSTPGLASYEQYF. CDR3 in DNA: TGTGCCAGCAGCACCCCGGGACTAGCCTCCTACGAGCAGTACTTC.

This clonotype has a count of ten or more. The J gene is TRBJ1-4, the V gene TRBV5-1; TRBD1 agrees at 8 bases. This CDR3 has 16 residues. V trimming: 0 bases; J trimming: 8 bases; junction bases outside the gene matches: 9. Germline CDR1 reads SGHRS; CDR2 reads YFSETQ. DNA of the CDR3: TGCGCCAGCAGCTTGGGTGGACAGGGCAAGGCGGAAAAACTGTTTTTT. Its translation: CASSLGGQGKAEKLFF.

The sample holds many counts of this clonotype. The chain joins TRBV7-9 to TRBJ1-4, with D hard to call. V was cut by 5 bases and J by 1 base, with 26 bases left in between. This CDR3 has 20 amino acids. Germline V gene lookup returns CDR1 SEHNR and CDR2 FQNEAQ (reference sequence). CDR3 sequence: CASSGRRNRQVIQTNEKLFF. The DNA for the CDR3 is TGTGCCAGCAGCGGCAGGCGGAACCGCCAAGTGATTCAAACTAATGAAAAACTGTTTTTT.

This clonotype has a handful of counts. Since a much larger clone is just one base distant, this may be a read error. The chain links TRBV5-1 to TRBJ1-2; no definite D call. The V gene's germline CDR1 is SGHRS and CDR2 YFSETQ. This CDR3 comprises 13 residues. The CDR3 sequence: CVSSLDLNYGYTF. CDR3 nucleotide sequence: TGCGTCAGCAGCTTGGACCTTAACTATGGCTACACCTTC.

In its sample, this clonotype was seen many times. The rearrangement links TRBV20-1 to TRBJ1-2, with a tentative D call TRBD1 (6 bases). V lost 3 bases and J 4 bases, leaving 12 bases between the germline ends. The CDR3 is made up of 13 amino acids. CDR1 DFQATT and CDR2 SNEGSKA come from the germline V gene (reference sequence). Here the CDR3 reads CSASADSGYGYTF. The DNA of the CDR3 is TGCAGTGCTAGTGCGGACAGCGGCTATGGCTACACCTTC.

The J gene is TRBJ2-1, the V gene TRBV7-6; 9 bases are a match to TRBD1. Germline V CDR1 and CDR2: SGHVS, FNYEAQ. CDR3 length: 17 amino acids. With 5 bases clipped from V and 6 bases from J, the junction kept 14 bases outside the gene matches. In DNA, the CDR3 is TGTGCCAGCAGCGGACAGGGGAGGATAAGCTCCCGCAATGAGCAGTTCTTC. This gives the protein CASSGQGRISSRNEQFF.

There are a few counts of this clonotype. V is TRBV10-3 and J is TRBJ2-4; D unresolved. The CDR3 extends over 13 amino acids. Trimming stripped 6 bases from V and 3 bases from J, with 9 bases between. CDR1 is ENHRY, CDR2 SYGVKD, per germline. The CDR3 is CAIREAGKNIQYF. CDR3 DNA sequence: TGTGCCATCAGGGAAGCCGGCAAAAACATTCAGTACTTC.

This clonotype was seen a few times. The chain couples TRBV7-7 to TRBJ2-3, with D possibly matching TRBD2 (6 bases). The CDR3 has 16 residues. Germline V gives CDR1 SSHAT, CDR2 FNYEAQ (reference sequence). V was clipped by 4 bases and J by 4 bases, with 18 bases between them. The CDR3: CASSSGLTGVADTQYF. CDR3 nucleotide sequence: TGTGCCAGCAGCTCAGGTCTAACGGGGGTCGCAGATACGCAGTATTTT. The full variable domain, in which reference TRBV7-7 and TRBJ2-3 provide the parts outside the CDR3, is GAGVSQSPRYKVTKRGQDVTLRCDPISSHATLYWYQQALGQGPEFLTYFNYEAQPDKSGLPSDRFSAERPEGSISTLTIQRTEQRDSAMYRCASSSGLTGVADTQYFGPGTRLTVL.

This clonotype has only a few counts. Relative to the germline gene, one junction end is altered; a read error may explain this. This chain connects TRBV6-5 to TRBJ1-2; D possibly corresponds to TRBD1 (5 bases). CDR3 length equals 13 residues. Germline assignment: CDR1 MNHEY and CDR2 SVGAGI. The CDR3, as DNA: TGTGCCAGCAGTTCCGAGGACATCTATGGCCACACCTTC. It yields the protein CASSSEDIYGHTF.

CDR3 amino acids: CSARGTYLEQFF. The CDR3 region has the DNA TGCAGTGCTAGGGGGACTTACCTCGAGCAGTTCTTC. The rearrangement joins TRBV20-1 to TRBJ2-1; D might be TRBD2 (6 bases). The V end lost 3 bases, the J end lost 10 bases, and 13 bases lay between the germline ends. CDR1 and CDR2 (germline): DFQATT, SNEGSKA (reference sequence). This CDR3 comprises 12 residues.

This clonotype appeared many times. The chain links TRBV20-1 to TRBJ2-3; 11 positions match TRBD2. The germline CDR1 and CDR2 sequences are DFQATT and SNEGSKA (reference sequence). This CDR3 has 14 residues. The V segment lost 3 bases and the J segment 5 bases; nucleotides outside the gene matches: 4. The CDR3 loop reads CSARLAGGRDTQYF. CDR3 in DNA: TGCAGTGCTAGGTTAGCGGGAGGGCGAGATACGCAGTATTTT.

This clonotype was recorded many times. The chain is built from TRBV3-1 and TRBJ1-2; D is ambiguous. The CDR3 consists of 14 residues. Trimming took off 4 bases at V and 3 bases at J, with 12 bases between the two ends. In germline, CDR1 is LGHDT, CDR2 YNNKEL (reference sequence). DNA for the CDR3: TGTGCCAGCAGCCCCGAGGGAAGGGACTATGGCTACACCTTC. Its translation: CASSPEGRDYGYTF.

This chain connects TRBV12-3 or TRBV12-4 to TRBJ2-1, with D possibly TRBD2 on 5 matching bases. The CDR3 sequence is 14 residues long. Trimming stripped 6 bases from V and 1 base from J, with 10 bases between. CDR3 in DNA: TGTGCCAGCAGCACTAGGAGGTCCTACAATGAGCAGTTCTTC. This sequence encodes CASSTRRSYNEQFF.

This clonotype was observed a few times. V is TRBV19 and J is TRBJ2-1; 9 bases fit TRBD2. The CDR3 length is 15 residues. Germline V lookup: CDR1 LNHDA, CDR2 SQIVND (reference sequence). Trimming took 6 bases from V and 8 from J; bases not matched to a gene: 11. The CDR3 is CASRVLAGGLDEQFF. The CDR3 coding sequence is TGTGCCAGTAGAGTCTTGGCGGGGGGGCTCGATGAGCAGTTCTTC.

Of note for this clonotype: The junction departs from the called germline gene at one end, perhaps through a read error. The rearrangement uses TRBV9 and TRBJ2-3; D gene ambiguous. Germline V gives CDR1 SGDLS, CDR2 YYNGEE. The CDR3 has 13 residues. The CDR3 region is CACSQTGTDTQYF. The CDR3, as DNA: TGTGCCTGCAGCCAGACTGGCACAGATACGCAGTATTTT.

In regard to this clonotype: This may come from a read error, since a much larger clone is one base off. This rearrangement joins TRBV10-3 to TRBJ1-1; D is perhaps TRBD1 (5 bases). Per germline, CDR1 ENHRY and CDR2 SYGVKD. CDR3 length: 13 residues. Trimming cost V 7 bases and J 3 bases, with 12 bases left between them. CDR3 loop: CAIISDKDTEAFF. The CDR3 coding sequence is TGTGCCATCATCTCGGACAAGGACACTGAAGCTTTCTTT.

The CDR3 reads CSVGQGVSYEQYF. The CDR3 region has the DNA TGCAGCGTTGGACAGGGGGTTTCCTACGAGCAGTACTTC. The V gene is TRBV29-1, the J gene TRBJ2-4; 9 bases are shared with TRBD1. TRBJ2-7 matches the DNA end more closely, so the J call is doubtful. This CDR3 region has 13 residues. Germline V CDR1 and CDR2: SQVTM, ANQGSEA.

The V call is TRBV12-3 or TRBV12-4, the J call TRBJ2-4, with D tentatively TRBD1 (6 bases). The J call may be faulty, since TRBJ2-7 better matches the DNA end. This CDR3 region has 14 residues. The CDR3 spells CASSYRASPYEQYF. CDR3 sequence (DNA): TGTGCCAGCAGTTACAGGGCTTCTCCCTACGAGCAGTACTTC.

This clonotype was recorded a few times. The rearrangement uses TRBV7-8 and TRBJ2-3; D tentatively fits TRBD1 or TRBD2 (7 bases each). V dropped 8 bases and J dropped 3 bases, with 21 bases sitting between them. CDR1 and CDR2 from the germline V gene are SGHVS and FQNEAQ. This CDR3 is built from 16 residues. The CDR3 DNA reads TGTGCCAGCGACCAGGGGGGGAATACCGGAACAGATACGCAGTATTTT. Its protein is CASDQGGNTGTDTQYF.

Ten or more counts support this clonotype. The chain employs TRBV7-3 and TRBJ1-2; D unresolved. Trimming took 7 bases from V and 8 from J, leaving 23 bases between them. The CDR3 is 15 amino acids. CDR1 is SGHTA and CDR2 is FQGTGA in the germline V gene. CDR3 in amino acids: CASNISRAAVGGYTF. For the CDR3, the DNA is TGTGCCAGCAACATCTCTAGGGCCGCCGTCGGCGGCTACACCTTC.